Here is one TCR beta chain with its context. Its antigen is not identified. The treatment was: oral pan-JAK inhibitor, 5-10 mg twice daily. It was from alopecia areata patients that lesional scalp punch biopsies and peripheral blood were collected. Extraction and reverse transcription of RNA yielded cDNA as the sequencing template. Clones were read by immunoSEQ multiplex PCR, and TCRdb kept only the in-frame ones, dropping some. The table has approximately 200,000 clones, 60% to 70% seen once. The data are from a study of CD8+ T cells in alopecia areata. As for the study in general: Oral tofacitinib, 5 to 10 mg twice daily, was given in an open-label trial.

Study-level findings and limits: Elevated clonality characterized lesional scalp relative to normal scalp, particularly in alopecia totalis/universalis.

The sequence came from a human donor with alopecia areata. Sequences were derived from CD4+ T cells sorted from blood, sampled at week 4, from a patient treated with tofacitinib.

CDR3 residues: CASSVGAGGLTEAFF. The CDR3 region has the DNA TGTGCCAGCAGCGTAGGAGCGGGGGGCCTCACTGAAGCTTTCTTT. The rearrangement joins TRBV9 to TRBJ1-1; perhaps TRBD1 as D (6 bases). Germline-derived CDR1 and CDR2 are SGDLS and YYNGEE. CDR3 length: 15 amino acids. The V end lost 0 bases, the J end lost 4 bases, and 13 bases lay between the germline ends.